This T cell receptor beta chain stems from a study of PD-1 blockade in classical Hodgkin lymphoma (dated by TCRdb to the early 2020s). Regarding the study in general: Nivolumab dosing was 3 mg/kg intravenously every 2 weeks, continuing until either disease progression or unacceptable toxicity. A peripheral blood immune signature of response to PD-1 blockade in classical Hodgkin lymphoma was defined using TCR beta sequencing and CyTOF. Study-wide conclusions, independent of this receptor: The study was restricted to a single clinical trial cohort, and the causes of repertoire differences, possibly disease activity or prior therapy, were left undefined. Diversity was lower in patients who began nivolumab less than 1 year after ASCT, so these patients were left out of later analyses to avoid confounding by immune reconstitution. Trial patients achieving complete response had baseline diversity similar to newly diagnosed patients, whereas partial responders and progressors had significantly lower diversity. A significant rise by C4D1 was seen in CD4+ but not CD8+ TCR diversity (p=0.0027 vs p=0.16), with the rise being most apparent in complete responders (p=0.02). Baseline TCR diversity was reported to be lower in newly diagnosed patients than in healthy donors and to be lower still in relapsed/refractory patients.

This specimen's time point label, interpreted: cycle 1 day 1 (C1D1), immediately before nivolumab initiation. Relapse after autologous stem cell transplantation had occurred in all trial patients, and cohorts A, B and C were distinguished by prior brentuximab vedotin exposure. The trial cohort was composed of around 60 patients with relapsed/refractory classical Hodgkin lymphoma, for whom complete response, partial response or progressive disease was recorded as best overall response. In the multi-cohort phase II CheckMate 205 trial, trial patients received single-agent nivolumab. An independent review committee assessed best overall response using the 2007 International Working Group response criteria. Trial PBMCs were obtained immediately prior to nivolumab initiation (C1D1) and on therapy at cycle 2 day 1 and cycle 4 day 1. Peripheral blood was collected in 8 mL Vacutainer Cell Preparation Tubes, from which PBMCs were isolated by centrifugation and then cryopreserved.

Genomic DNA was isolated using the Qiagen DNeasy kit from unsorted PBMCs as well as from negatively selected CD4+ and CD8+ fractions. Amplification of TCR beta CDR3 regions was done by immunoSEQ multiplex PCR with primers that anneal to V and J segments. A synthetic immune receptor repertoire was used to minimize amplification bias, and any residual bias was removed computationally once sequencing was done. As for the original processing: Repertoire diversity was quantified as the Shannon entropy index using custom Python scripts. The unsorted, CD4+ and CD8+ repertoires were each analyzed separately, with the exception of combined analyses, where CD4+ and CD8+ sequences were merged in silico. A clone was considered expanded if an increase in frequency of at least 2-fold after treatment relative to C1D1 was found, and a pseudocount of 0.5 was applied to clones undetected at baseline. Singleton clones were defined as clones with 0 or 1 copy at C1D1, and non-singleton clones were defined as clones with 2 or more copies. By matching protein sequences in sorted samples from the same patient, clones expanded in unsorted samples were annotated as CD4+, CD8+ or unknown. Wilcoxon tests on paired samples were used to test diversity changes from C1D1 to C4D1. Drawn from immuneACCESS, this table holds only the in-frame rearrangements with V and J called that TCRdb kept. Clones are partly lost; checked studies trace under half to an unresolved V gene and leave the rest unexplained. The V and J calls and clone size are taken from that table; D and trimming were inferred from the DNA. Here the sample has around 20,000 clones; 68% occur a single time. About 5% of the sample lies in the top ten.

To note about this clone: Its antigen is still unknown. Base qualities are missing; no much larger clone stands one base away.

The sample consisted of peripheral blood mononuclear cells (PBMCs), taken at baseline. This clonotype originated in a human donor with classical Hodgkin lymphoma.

The CDR3 corresponds to CASIWATGYNSPLHF. The bases are TGTGCCAGCATTTGGGCTACGGGTTATAATTCACCCCTCCACTTT. The chain employs TRBV28 and TRBJ1-6; no D gene is confidently identified. As encoded in the germline V gene, CDR1 is MDHEN while CDR2 is SYDVKM. The CDR3, cysteine through phenylalanine, is 15 amino acids long. Of the read, only the CDR3 DNA is kept; its 45 bases are in frame from base 1. V drops 7 bases and J drops 4 bases, leaving 14 bases in between.